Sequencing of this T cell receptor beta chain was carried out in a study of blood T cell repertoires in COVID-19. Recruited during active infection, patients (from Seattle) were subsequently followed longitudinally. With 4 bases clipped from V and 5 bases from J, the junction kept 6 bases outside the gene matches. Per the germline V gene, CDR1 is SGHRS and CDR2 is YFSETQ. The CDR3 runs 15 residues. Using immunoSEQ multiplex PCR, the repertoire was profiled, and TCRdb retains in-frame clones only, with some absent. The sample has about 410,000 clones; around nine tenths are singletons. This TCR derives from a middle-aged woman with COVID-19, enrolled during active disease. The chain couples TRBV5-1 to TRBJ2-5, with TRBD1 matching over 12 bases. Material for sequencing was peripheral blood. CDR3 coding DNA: TGCGCCAGCAGCCGGGACAGGGGGCGCGCGGAGACCCAGTACTTC. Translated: CASSRDRGRAETQYF.